This entry concerns a single T cell receptor (beta chain). Antigen specificity is unknown. The germline gives CDR1 SQVTM, CDR2 ANQGSEA. Trimming took 6 bases from V and 3 from J, leaving 19 bases between them. The CDR3 runs 15 residues. The record originates from a study of read filtering for tumor transcriptome and immune sequencing. Study-wide results and limits: Without single-read clonotypes, shared clonotype proportions correlated more between IR-seq and RNA-seq. In IR-seq, single-read clonotypes were about 80% of clonotypes but roughly 3.5% of reads.

This library used approximately 390 ng RNA and molecular barcoded adaptors spanning alpha/delta and beta/gamma chains. TCRdb re-called the reads through MiXCR, storing one row per CDR3 protein. Among about 24,000 distinct CDR3 sequences listed, around a fifth were seen once. Sequenced: a population of CD138-negative cells sorted from bone marrow. The origin of this receptor is a donor at least 40 years old with multiple myeloma. J is TRBJ2-3 and V is TRBV29-1, with D perhaps being TRBD1 or TRBD2 (5 bases each). The CDR3 bases are TGCAGCGTCTCCGGGACCCCTGGATCTACAGATACGCAGTATTTT. Translated, it gives CSVSGTPGSTDTQYF.